Sequencing of this T cell receptor (beta chain) was carried out in a study of regulatory T cells in long-lasting Graves disease. General study points: Persistent disease showed a preference for TRBV28, TRBJ1-2 and TRBJ2-5. Peripheral blood, not thyroid tissue, was the sole material studied.

Indicated time point: newly diagnosed GD, antithyroid drugs for less than 3 months. The TCR library was prepared using RNA isolated from PBMCs. This clonotype was counted ten times or more. Its antigen remains unidentified. In building TCR beta libraries, iRepertoire HTBI primers were used together with Arm-PCR of CDR3 regions. TCRdb itself ran the multiplex PCR reads through MiXCR, one entry per CDR3 protein. The table records around 420,000 distinct CDR3 sequences, approximately 16% of them present only once. V gave up 5 bases and J gave up 3 bases, with 10 bases separating them. The CDR3 is made up of 13 amino acids. Germline assignment: CDR1 SGHVS and CDR2 FQNEAQ. This sample was shared with a second study, whose subject was T cells in Graves' hyperthyroidism and ophthalmopathy. That source adds: Stable Graves' hyperthyroidism denoted no ophthalmopathy progression over 18 months.

The sample in question was peripheral blood mononuclear cells (PBMCs), obtained at new diagnosis, from a patient treated with antithyroid drugs. The origin of this receptor is a woman aged 40 to 50 with Graves disease. The chain joins TRBV7-8 to TRBJ2-5; D might be TRBD1 (5 bases). CDR3 nucleotides: TGTGCCAGCAGCCCTCCGACAGAAGAGACCCAGTACTTC. Translated: CASSPPTEETQYF.